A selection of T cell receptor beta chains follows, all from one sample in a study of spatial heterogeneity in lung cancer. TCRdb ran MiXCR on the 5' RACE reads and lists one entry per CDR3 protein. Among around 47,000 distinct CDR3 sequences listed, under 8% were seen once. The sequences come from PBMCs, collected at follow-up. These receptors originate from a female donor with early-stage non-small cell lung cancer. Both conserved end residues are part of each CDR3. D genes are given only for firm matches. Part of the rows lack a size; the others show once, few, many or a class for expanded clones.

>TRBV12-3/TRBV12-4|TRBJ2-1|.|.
CASSLGPGSEQFF
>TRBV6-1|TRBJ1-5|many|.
CASSGGINQPQHF
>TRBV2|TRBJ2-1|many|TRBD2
CASRGLAGYNEQFF
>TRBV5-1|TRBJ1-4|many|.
CASSLDGRGEKLFF
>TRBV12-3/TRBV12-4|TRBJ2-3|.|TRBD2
CASRRWRGGTDTQYF
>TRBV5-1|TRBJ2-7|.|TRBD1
CASSLETGGSYEQYF
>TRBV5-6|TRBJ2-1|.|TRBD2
CASSLLAGTSYNEQFF
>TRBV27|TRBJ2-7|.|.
CASSSPNRVQAEQYF
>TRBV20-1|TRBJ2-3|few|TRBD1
CSASGTGGKETQYF
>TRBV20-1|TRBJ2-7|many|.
CSAQLGGEQYF
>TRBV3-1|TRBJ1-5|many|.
CASSQGGNQPQHF
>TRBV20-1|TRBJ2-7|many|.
CSAPRPGGYEQYF
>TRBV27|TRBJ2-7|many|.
CASSFRQTYEQYF
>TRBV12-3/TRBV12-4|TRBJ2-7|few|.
CASGLTIYEQYF
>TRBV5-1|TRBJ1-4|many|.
CASRDDREKLFF
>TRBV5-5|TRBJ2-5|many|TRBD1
CASSLVSGGEETQYF
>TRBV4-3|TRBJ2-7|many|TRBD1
CASSRFLGTGTTYEQYF
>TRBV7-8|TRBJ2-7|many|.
CASSPWTEDYEQYF
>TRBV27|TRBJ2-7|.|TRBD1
CASSGYRGRDEQYF
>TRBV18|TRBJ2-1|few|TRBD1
CASSAQGVLGVEQFF
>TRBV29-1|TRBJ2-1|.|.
CSVDYKQGRAQFF
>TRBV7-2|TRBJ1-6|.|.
CASSPLGQNNSPLHF
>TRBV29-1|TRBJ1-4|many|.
CSGGSGTNEKLFF
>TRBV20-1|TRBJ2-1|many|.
CSPLSSGYNEQFF
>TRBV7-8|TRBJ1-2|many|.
CASSLASGRGYGYTF
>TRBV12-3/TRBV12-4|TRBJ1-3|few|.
CASRGGLVSGNTIYF
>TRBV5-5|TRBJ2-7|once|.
CASSLEGHHARVEQYF
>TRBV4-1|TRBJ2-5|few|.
CASSQSRPQETQYF
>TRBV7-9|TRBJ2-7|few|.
CASSKGVFYEQYF
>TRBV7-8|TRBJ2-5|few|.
CASSSTGQETQYF
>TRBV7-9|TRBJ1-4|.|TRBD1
CASSSPFFLTGEVEKLFF
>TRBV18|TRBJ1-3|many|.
CASSPMGNTIYF
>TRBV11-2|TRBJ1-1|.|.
CASSLGGSYF
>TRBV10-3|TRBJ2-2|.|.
CAINGQENTGELFF
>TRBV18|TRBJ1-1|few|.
CASSPKGRTEAFF
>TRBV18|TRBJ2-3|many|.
CASSPRTTDTQYF
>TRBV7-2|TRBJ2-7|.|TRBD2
CASSLGAGAYEQYF
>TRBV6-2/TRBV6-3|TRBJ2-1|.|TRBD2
CASSLGGAGGNEQFF
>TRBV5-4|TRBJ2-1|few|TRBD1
CASSRTGTAYNEQFF
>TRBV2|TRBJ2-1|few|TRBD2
CATGLAEYNEQFF
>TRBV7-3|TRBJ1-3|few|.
CASSFNPGNTIYF
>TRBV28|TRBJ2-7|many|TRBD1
CASSQPGTVLEQYF
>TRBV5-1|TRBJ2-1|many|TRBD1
CASSLLPAGTGSFDEQFF
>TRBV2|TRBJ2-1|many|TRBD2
CASTGLAGYNEQFF
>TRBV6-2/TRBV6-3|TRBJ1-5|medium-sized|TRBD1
CASGWTGRNQPQHF
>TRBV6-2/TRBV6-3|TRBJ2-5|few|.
CASSYSGTSQETQYF
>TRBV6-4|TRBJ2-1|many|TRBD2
CASSTRGGNEQFF
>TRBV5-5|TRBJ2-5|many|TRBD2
CASSLGGGRKETQYF
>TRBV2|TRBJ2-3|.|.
CASSDREWPDTQYF
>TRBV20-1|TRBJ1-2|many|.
CSAVTPGYGYTF
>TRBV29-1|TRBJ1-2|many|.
CSVASSATNYGYTF
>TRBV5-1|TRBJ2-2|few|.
CASSPEVNTGELFF
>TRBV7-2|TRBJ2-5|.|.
CASSLGGVLQETQYF
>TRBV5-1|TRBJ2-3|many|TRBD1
CASSFRGSPVRVGTDTQYF
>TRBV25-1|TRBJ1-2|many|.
CASSEPTGSVGYGYTF
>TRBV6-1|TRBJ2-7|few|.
CASSDFFYEQYF
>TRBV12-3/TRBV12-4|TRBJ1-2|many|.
CASSRDTRNYGYTF
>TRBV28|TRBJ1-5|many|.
CASSDAGARYSNQPQHF
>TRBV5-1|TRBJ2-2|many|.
CASSLPRRGNHTGELFF
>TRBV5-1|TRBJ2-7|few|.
CASRPTGTVYEQYF